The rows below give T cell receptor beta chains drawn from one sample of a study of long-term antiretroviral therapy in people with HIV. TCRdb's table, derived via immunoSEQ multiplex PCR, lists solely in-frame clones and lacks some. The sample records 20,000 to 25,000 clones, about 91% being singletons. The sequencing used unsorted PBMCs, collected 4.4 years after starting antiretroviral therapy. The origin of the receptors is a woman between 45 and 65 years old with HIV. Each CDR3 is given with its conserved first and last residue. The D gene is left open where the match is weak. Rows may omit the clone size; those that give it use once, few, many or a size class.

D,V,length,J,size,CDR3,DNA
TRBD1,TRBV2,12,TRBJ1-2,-,CASRDSLSGYTF,TGTGCCAGCCGGGACAGCTTGTCTGGCTACACCTTC
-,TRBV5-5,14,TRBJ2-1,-,CASSLFTQRDEQFF,TGTGCCAGCAGCTTGTTTACACAGAGGGATGAGCAGTTCTTC
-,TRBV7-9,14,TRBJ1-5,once,CASSPGLSTQPQHF,TGTGCCAGCAGCCCCGGACTCTCTACTCAGCCCCAGCATTTT
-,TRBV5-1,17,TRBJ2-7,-,CASTPITGGGSSYEQYF,TGCGCCAGCACCCCGATCACAGGGGGGGGTTCCTCCTACGAGCAGTACTTC
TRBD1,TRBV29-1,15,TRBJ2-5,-,CSVERGTGGAETQYF,TGCAGCGTTGAACGCGGGACAGGGGGCGCGGAGACCCAGTACTTC
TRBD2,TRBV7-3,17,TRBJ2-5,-,CASSLGLAGGIGETQYF,TGTGCCAGCAGCCTCGGACTAGCGGGGGGAATCGGGGAGACCCAGTACTTC
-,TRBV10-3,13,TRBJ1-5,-,CAITPDGNQPQHF,TGTGCCATCACCCCCGACGGCAATCAGCCCCAGCATTTT
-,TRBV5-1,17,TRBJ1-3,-,CASSLSAAHPSGNTIYF,TGCGCCAGCAGCTTGTCGGCAGCCCATCCCTCTGGAAACACCATATATTTT
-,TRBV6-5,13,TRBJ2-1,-,CAVQGLLDNEQFF,TGTGCCGTCCAAGGTCTACTGGACAATGAGCAGTTCTTC
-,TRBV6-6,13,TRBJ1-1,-,CASNYGGDTEAFF,TGTGCCAGCAATTACGGGGGGGACACTGAAGCTTTCTTT
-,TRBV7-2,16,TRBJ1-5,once,CASSSSGVLSNQPQHF,TGTGCCAGCAGCTCAAGCGGGGTCTTGAGCAATCAGCCCCAGCATTTT
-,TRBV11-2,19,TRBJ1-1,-,CASSLDRGGSVARNTEAFF,TGTGCCAGCAGCTTAGATCGGGGGGGTTCAGTGGCCAGGAACACTGAAGCTTTCTTT
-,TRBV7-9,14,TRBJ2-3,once,CASSLRTGTDTQYF,TGTGCCAGCAGCTTACGGACAGGCACAGATACGCAGTATTTT
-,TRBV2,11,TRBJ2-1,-,CASREGNEQFF,TGTGCCAGCAGGGAGGGCAATGAGCAGTTCTTC
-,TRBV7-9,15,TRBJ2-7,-,CASSAYSGVSYEQYF,TGTGCCAGCAGCGCATATTCGGGGGTTTCCTACGAGCAGTACTTC
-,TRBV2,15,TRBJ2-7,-,CASSPGLAGPYEQYF,TGTGCCAGCTCCCCTGGGCTAGCCGGACCCTACGAGCAGTACTTC
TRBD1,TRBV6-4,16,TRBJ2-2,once,CASSDPTGGDTGELFF,TGTGCCAGCAGTGACCCGACAGGGGGCGACACCGGGGAGCTGTTTTTT
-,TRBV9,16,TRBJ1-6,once,CASSVASGDSGSPLHF,TGTGCCAGCAGCGTAGCTAGTGGGGACTCGGGTTCGCCCCTCCACTTT
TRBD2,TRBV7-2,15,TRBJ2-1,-,CASTTSGESYNEQFF,TGTGCCAGCACTACTAGCGGGGAATCCTACAATGAGCAGTTCTTC
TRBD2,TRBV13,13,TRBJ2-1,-,CASSFGSGNEQFF,TGTGCCAGCAGCTTTGGTAGCGGGAATGAGCAGTTCTTC
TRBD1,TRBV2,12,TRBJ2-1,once,CASRRQGALQFF,TGTGCCAGTAGGCGACAGGGAGCGCTACAGTTCTTC
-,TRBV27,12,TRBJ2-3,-,CASSQTGDTQYF,TGTGCCAGCAGTCAGACCGGGGATACGCAGTATTTT
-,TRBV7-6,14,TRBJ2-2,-,CASSPRFYTGELFF,TGTGCCAGCAGCCCCCGATTTTACACCGGGGAGCTGTTTTTT
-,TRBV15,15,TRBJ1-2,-,CATSSGRGLNYGYTF,TGTGCCACCAGCAGCGGCCGGGGCCTTAACTATGGCTACACCTTC
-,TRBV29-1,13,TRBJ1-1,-,CSVWTGVNTEAFF,TGCAGCGTCTGGACGGGAGTGAACACTGAAGCTTTCTTT
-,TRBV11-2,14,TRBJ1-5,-,CASSRDGGNQPQHF,TGTGCCAGCAGCCGGGACGGCGGCAATCAGCCCCAGCATTTT
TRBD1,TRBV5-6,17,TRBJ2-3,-,CASSLTGTGFNTDTQYF,TGTGCCAGCAGCCTTACCGGGACAGGGTTTAACACAGATACGCAGTATTTT
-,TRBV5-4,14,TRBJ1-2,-,CASSWSSGNYGYTF,TGTGCCAGCAGCTGGTCCTCCGGAAACTATGGCTACACCTTC
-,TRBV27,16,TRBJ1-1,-,CASSSDPRGPDTEAFF,TGTGCCAGCAGTTCGGACCCCAGGGGACCCGACACTGAAGCTTTCTTT
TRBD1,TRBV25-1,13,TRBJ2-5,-,CASRQGARETQYF,TGTGCCAGCAGACAGGGGGCGCGGGAGACCCAGTACTTC
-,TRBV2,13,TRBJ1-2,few,CASSDSRGTGYTF,TGTGCCAGCAGTGATAGCCGTGGTACGGGCTACACCTTC
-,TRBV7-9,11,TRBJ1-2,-,CASSLAGGYTF,TGTGCCAGCAGCTTAGCGGGTGGCTACACCTTC
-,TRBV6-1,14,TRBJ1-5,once,CASRRGNSNQPQHF,TGTGCCAGCAGGAGGGGTAATAGCAATCAGCCCCAGCATTTT
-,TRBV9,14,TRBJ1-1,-,CASSRTEVNTEAFF,TGTGCCAGCTCGCGGACAGAGGTGAACACTGAAGCTTTCTTT
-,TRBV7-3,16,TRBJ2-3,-,CASSFSAGGSTDTQYF,TGTGCCAGCAGCTTTTCGGCGGGCGGTAGCACAGATACGCAGTATTTT
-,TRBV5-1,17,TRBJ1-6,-,CASSLGGSLSYNSPLHF,TGCGCCAGCAGCTTGGGGGGCAGCCTCTCCTATAATTCACCCCTCCACTTT
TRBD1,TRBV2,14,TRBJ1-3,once,CASSGTASGNTIYF,TGTGCCAGCAGCGGGACAGCCTCTGGAAACACCATATATTTT
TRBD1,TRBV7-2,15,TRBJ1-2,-,CASSLGREQGYGYTF,TGTGCCAGCAGCTTAGGGAGGGAACAGGGGTATGGCTACACCTTC
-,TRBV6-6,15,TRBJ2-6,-,CASSYGPTGANVLTF,TGTGCCAGCAGTTACGGCCCCACTGGGGCCAACGTCCTGACTTTC
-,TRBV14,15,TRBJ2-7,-,CASSPEGWATYEQYF,TGTGCCAGCAGCCCCGAGGGTTGGGCCACCTACGAGCAGTACTTC
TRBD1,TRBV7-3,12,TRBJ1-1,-,CASSRRQGEAFF,TGTGCCAGCAGCCGACGACAGGGTGAAGCTTTCTTT
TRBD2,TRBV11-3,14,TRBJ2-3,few,CASSLGRSTDTQYF,TGTGCCAGCAGCCTCGGGAGGAGCACAGATACGCAGTATTTT
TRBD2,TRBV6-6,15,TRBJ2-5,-,CASSPPGLAGETQYF,TGTGCCAGCAGCCCTCCGGGACTAGCGGGAGAGACCCAGTACTTC
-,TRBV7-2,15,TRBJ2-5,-,CASSLELAISMTQYF,TGTGCCAGCAGCTTAGAACTAGCCATCTCTATGACCCAGTACTTC
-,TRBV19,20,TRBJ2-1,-,CASSIDGGTASYRSYNEQFF,TGTGCCAGTAGTATAGATGGAGGGACAGCCTCCTACCGCTCCTACAATGAGCAGTTCTTC
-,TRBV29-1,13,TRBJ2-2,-,CSVSPGVAGELFF,TGCAGCGTATCCCCAGGGGTGGCCGGGGAGCTGTTTTTT
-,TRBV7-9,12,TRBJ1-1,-,CASSLDPTEAFF,TGTGCCAGCAGCTTAGATCCCACTGAAGCTTTCTTT
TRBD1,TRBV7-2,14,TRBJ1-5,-,CASSIDRGNQPQHF,TGTGCCAGCAGCATAGACAGGGGCAATCAGCCCCAGCATTTT
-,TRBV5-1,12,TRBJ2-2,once,CASGPHPGELFF,TGCGCCAGCGGGCCTCATCCCGGGGAGCTGTTTTTT
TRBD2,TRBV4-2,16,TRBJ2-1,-,CASSQPSGSSYNEQFF,TGTGCCAGCAGCCAACCTAGCGGAAGTTCCTACAATGAGCAGTTCTTC
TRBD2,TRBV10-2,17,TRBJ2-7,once,CASSELAGGFYAYEQYF,TGCGCCAGCAGTGAGCTAGCGGGGGGGTTTTATGCCTACGAGCAGTACTTC
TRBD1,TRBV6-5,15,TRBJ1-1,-,CASSYDRGMNTEAFF,TGTGCCAGCAGTTACGACAGGGGGATGAACACTGAAGCTTTCTTT
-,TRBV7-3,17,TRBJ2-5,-,CASSSMGLREAGETQYF,TGTGCCAGCAGCTCGATGGGCTTGCGTGAGGCGGGTGAGACCCAGTACTTC